This T cell receptor (beta chain) derives from a study of shared T cell receptors in the human thymus. In its sample, this clone was seen once. Germline values: CDR1 SGHVS, CDR2 FQNEAQ. The CDR3 contains 17 residues. The junction had 7 bases not matched to a gene; V was cut back by 3 bases and J by 5 bases. The method was immunoSEQ multiplex PCR; TCRdb's version includes in-frame clones alone and lacks a portion of them. This table holds about 380,000 clones, around 95% found once. This clonotype was sampled from a human donor. The sequencing input was thymocytes. The chain is built from TRBV7-8 and TRBJ2-3; 14 bases are a match to TRBD2. In DNA, the CDR3 is TGTGCCAGCAGCTTGGAGACTAGCGGGAGGGGTGTAGATACGCAGTATTTT. Amino acids: CASSLETSGRGVDTQYF.